Presented here are 9 T cell receptor beta chains from one specimen sequenced in a study of blood T cells in healthy people across ages. Through a sample-barcoded 5' primer and a J-beta primer mix, a second PCR was run for about 6 to 11 cycles. In TCRdb, the 5' RACE reads were re-called with MiXCR into one record per CDR3 protein. The table includes 800,000 to 900,000 distinct CDR3 sequences, approximately 65% detected once. Sequencing input: blood. The source of these receptors is a man under 40 in good health.

The chain links TRBV20-1 to TRBJ1-5; TRBD1 is a possible D gene (6 bases). Per the germline V gene, CDR1 is DFQATT and CDR2 is SNEGSKA (reference sequence). The CDR3 is 13 amino acids. V was cut by 7 bases and J by 6 bases, with 16 bases left in between. CDR3 coding DNA: TGCAGTGTTAGGGTGGGGGCCGGTCAGCCCCAGCATTTT. Its protein product is CSVRVGAGQPQHF.

The chain is built from TRBV12-3 or TRBV12-4 and TRBJ2-3; D is possibly TRBD2 (6 bases). V was pared by 4 bases and J by 7 bases, with 9 bases between. The CDR3 is 12 residues long. CDR3 loop: CASSSGLNTQYF. The CDR3 DNA reads TGTGCCAGCAGTTCGGGACTGAATACGCAGTATTTT.

Only a few counts were recorded for this clonotype. The DNA for the CDR3 is TGTGCCAGCAGTTTTAACCAGGGACAGCCCCAGCATTTT. It codes for CASSFNQGQPQHF. The chain has TRBV12-3 or TRBV12-4 and TRBJ1-5; tentative D call: TRBD1 (5 bases). Trimming cost V 3 bases and J 7 bases, with 10 bases left between them. The CDR3 has 13 amino acids.

V usage is TRBV12-3 or TRBV12-4 and J usage is TRBJ2-1; 11 bases align to TRBD2. The CDR3 contains 15 residues. With V trimmed by 6 bases and J by 6 bases, 7 bases remained unmatched. CDR3 region: CASRLAGGLVNEQFF. The CDR3 coding sequence is TGTGCCAGCAGGCTAGCGGGGGGTTTGGTCAATGAGCAGTTCTTC.

The J gene is TRBJ2-5, the V gene TRBV27; 8 bases are a match to TRBD2. This CDR3 spans 19 amino acids. J gave up 2 bases and V 5 bases, and 19 bases lay outside the gene matches. Per germline, CDR1 MNHEY and CDR2 SMNVEV (reference sequence). In DNA, the CDR3 is TGTGCCAGCAGTCCGACCCGACTAGCGAGGGGTCTAGAGCAAGAGACCCAGTACTTC. Protein sequence: CASSPTRLARGLEQETQYF.

J is TRBJ2-5 and V is TRBV7-2; D is ambiguous. Germline V lookup: CDR1 SGHTA, CDR2 FQGNSA. V was shortened by 1 base and J by 5 bases, with 14 bases between the two germline ends. The CDR3 covers 15 residues. DNA for the CDR3: TGTGCCAGCAGCTTAGTGTGGGCGGAAAGGGAGACCCAGTACTTC. Translating gives CASSLVWAERETQYF.

V is TRBV7-2 and J is TRBJ2-7; the D is unclear. Trimming stripped 2 bases from V and 4 bases from J, with 9 bases between. The CDR3 is made up of 13 amino acids. Germline V CDR1 and CDR2: SGHTA, FQGNSA. The CDR3 protein is CASSLSVNYEQYF. In nucleotides, the CDR3 is TGTGCCAGCAGCTTATCGGTGAATTACGAGCAGTACTTC. The complete variable domain, with remaining parts taken from reference TRBV7-2 and TRBJ2-7, reads GAGVSQSPSNKVTEKGKDVELRCDPISGHTALYWYRQSLGQGLEFLIYFQGNSAPDKSGLPSDRFSAERTGGSVSTLTIQRTQQEDSAVYLCASSLSVNYEQYFGPGTRLTVT.

This sequence joins TRBV20-1 and TRBJ2-3, with D possibly being TRBD1 (5 bases). The CDR3 sequence is 14 residues long. Germline CDR1 DFQATT, CDR2 SNEGSKA (reference sequence). Trimming stripped 3 bases from V and 2 bases from J, with 12 bases between. CDR3: CSASSGSDTDTQYF. The CDR3 nucleotides read TGCAGTGCTAGTTCAGGGTCGGACACAGATACGCAGTATTTT.

The chain employs TRBV9 and TRBJ2-7, with TRBD1 matching over 7 bases. With 3 bases clipped from V and 3 bases from J, the junction kept 9 bases outside the gene matches. Germline assignment: CDR1 SGDLS and CDR2 YYNGEE. The CDR3 extends over 15 amino acids. CDR3 DNA sequence: TGTGCCAGCAGCGCGGAGTGGACAGGCTACTACGAGCAGTACTTC. This gives the protein CASSAEWTGYYEQYF.